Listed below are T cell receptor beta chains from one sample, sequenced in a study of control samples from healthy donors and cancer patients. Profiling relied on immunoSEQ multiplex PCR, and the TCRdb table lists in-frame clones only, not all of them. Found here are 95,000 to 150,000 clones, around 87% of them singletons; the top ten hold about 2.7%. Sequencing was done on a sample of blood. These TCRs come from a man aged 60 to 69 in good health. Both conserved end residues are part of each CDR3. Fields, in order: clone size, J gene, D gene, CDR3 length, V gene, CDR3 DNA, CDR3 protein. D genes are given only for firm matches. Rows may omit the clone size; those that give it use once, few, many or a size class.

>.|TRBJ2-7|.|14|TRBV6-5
TGTGCCAGCAGTTACTCGATGGGAACCTACGAGCAGTACTTC
CASSYSMGTYEQYF
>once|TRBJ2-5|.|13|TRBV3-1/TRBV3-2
TGTGCCAGCAGCCTCGGACAGCAAGAGACCCAGTACTTC
CASSLGQQETQYF
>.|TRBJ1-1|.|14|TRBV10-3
TGTGCCATCAGTGTCCTGGGACCAAACACTGAAGCTTTCTTT
CAISVLGPNTEAFF
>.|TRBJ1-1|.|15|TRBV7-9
TGTGCCAGCAGCCGAGGCAGGGATATGAACACTGAAGCTTTCTTT
CASSRGRDMNTEAFF
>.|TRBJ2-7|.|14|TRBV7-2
TGTGCCAGCAGCCCCGATATGAGGGCCTACGAGCAGTACTTC
CASSPDMRAYEQYF
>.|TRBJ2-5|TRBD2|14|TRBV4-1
TGCGCCAGCAGCCAAGCTAGCGGCCAAGAGACCCAGTACTTC
CASSQASGQETQYF
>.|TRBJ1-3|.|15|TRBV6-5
TGTGCCAGCAGTTACTCCGGGGGTACTGGAAACACCATATATTTT
CASSYSGGTGNTIYF
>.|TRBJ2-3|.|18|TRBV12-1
TGTGCCAGTCCACCCGGGACTAGCGGGGGGAATTTCACAGATACGCAGTATTTT
CASPPGTSGGNFTDTQYF
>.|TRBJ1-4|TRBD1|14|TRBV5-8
TGTGCCAGCAGCGTCGGGACAGCAAATGAAAAACTGTTTTTT
CASSVGTANEKLFF
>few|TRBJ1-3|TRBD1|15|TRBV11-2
TGTGCCAGCAGCTGGAAGGGACAGGTCTGGAACACCATATATTTT
CASSWKGQVWNTIYF
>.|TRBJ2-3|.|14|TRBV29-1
TGCACCCATCTGGGGGGCGATAACACAGATACGCAGTATTTT
CTHLGGDNTDTQYF
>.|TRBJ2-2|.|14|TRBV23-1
TGCGCCAGCAGTCAACCTCGGGTTGGCGGGGAGCTGTTTTTT
CASSQPRVGGELFF
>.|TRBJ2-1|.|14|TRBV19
TGTGCCAGTAGTCCGCAGGGAATCAATGACGAGCAGTTCTTC
CASSPQGINDEQFF
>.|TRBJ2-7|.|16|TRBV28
TGTGCCAGCAGTACGGCGGGGCAGGGGATCACCTACGAGCAGTACTTC
CASSTAGQGITYEQYF
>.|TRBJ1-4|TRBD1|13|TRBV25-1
TGTGCCAGCAGAGGGACAGGGGGTGAAAAACTGTTTTTT
CASRGTGGEKLFF
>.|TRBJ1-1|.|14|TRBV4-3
TGCGCCAGCAGCCTCCTGGGGGGGGGCACTGAAGCTTTCTTT
CASSLLGGGTEAFF